What follows describes a single TCR beta chain. The data were obtained in a study of blood T cell repertoires in COVID-19. Sequenced by immunoSEQ multiplex PCR; TCRdb stores in-frame clones only, minus some. The sample records some 330,000 clones, roughly 89% being singletons. Sequenced sample: peripheral blood. This sequence originates from a woman in her twenties or thirties with COVID-19, enrolled during active disease.

The CDR3 DNA reads TGTGCCAGCTCACCACCGGGGGGTTCGAACACCGGGGAGCTGTTTTTT. Translated: CASSPPGGSNTGELFF. This chain joins TRBV18 and TRBJ2-2, with a possible D match to TRBD2 (6 bases). In germline, CDR1 is KGHSH, CDR2 LQKENI. There are 16 residues in the CDR3. Trimming cost V 0 bases and J 0 bases, with 8 bases left between them.